These 19 T cell receptor beta chains originate from one sample sequenced in a study of blood T cell repertoires in COVID-19. The table came from immunoSEQ multiplex PCR; TCRdb's copy has only in-frame clones and leaves some out. The sample lists more than 85,000 clones; around 90% were seen once. The sequencing input was peripheral blood. The receptors shown here come from a woman between 50 and 59 years old with acute or convalescent COVID-19.

V is TRBV7-2 and J is TRBJ1-6, with 8 nucleotides matching TRBD1. The trim removed 4 bases at V and 6 bases at J, leaving 8 bases unmatched. This CDR3 region has 16 residues. Per germline, CDR1 SGHTA and CDR2 FQGNSA. The CDR3, as DNA: TGTGCCAGCAGCTCGGGACAGGCCAAGGGTAATTCACCCCTCCACTTT. It translates to CASSSGQAKGNSPLHF.

The chain combines TRBV6-5 with TRBJ1-5; 8 bases map to TRBD1. CDR3 length equals 14 residues. The V segment lost 5 bases and the J segment 4 bases; nucleotides outside the gene matches: 4. The V gene's germline CDR1 is MNHEY and CDR2 SVGAGI. The CDR3 bases are TGTGCCAGCAGTCGGACAGGGTCTAATCAGCCCCAGCATTTT. This gives the protein CASSRTGSNQPQHF.

V is TRBV6-6 and J is TRBJ1-5; 8 bases line up with TRBD1. Losses at the gene ends were 6 bases for V and 2 bases for J; bases not matched to a gene: 3. The CDR3 runs 14 residues. Germline values: CDR1 MNHNY, CDR2 SVGAGI (reference sequence). This chain's CDR3 is CASRVTGGNQPQHF. CDR3 in DNA: TGTGCCAGCAGGGTGACAGGGGGCAATCAGCCCCAGCATTTT.

The chain joins TRBV6-1 to TRBJ1-2, with 7 bases that match TRBD1. Germline V gene lookup returns CDR1 MNHNS and CDR2 SASEGT. J gave up 6 bases and V 2 bases, and 3 bases lay outside the gene matches. There are 13 residues in the CDR3. The CDR3 bases are TGTGCCAGCAGTGAACGACAGGGTAATGGCTACACCTTC. It specifies CASSERQGNGYTF.

This chain connects TRBV29-1 to TRBJ2-1; 8 bases match TRBD2. CDR1 and CDR2 (germline): SQVTM, ANQGSEA. The V segment lost 7 bases and the J segment 8 bases; nucleotides outside the gene matches: 13. The CDR3 consists of 14 residues. The CDR3 sequence: CSARRREEAYEQFF. CDR3 coding DNA: TGCAGCGCCCGCCGGCGGGAGGAGGCCTATGAGCAGTTCTTC.

V usage is TRBV29-1 and J usage is TRBJ1-1, with D perhaps TRBD1 (6 bases). Trimming shortened V by 1 base and J by 1 base, and 7 bases separated the two germline ends. From germline, CDR1 is SQVTM and CDR2 ANQGSEA. The CDR3 has 13 residues. In DNA form, the CDR3 reads TGCAGCGTTGAAGGGGGACAGAACACTGAAGCTTTCTTT. Translating it yields CSVEGGQNTEAFF.

This clone has just a few counts. In the same sample, other DNA sequences code for this CDR3. The chain is built from TRBV6-5 and TRBJ2-6; D gene uncertain. Trimming cost V 2 bases and J 1 base, with 3 bases left between them. Germline assignment: CDR1 MNHEY and CDR2 SVGAGI. CDR3 size: 14 residues. CDR3 in amino acids: CASSYLSGANVLTF. The CDR3 DNA follows: TGTGCCAGCAGTTACCTATCTGGGGCCAACGTCCTGACTTTC.

The gene calls are TRBV7-4 and TRBJ1-4; 9 nucleotides line up with TRBD1. This CDR3 is 14 amino acids long. Germline CDR1 SGHVT, CDR2 SQSDAQ. V lost 5 bases, J lost 5 bases, and 3 bases stayed unmatched. CDR3 coding DNA: TGTGCCAGCAGCCTCGGACAGGGGAATGAAAAACTGTTTTTT. It translates to CASSLGQGNEKLFF. Looking up the rest from reference TRBV7-4 and TRBJ1-4 gives the full variable domain: GAGVSQSPRYKVAKRGRDVALRCDSISGHVTLYWYRQTLGQGSEVLTYSQSDAQRDKSGRPSGRFSAERPERSVSTLKIQRTEQGDSAVYLCASSLGQGNEKLFFGSGTQLSVL.

The chain uses TRBV7-9 and TRBJ2-7; 7 nucleotides match TRBD2. Germline V gives CDR1 SEHNR, CDR2 FQNEAQ (reference sequence). This CDR3 contains 15 residues. V lost 0 bases to trimming and J lost 0 bases; unmatched junction nucleotides: 2. The CDR3 protein is CASSLAAGDSYEQYF. CDR3 bases: TGTGCCAGCAGCTTAGCGGCGGGAGACTCCTACGAGCAGTACTTC. The whole variable domain, remainder taken from reference TRBV7-9 and TRBJ2-7, is DTGVSQNPRHKITKRGQNVTFRCDPISEHNRLYWYRQTLGQGPEFLTYFQNEAQLEKSRLLSDRFSAERPKGSFSTLEIQRTEQGDSAMYLCASSLAAGDSYEQYFGPGTRLTVT.

J is TRBJ2-7 and V is TRBV6-5, with 11 nucleotides matching TRBD2. The V gene end was trimmed by 4 bases and the J gene end by 3 bases; junction bases not matched to a gene: 2. Per the germline V gene, CDR1 is MNHEY and CDR2 is SVGAGI. The CDR3 contains 14 residues. The CDR3 coding sequence is TGTGCCAGCAGTTTAGGACTAGCGGGCTACGAGCAGTACTTC. Amino acids: CASSLGLAGYEQYF.

The V and J genes are TRBV19 and TRBJ1-4; D is unresolved. Between the trimmed V and J ends, which lost 7 bases and 8 bases, there was a span of 17 bases. The CDR3 contains 14 residues. The germline CDR1 and CDR2 sequences are LNHDA and SQIVND (reference sequence). The CDR3 nucleotides are TGTGCCAGTACCTATCCGCAGGAATCCGAAAAACTGTTTTTT. Protein sequence: CASTYPQESEKLFF.

V usage is TRBV4-2 and J usage is TRBJ2-5; 8 bases fit TRBD2. The CDR3 is 19 residues long. Germline assignment: CDR1 LGHNA and CDR2 YNFKEQ. V lost 1 base, J lost 2 bases, and 15 bases stayed unmatched. The CDR3 region has the DNA TGTGCCAGCAGCCAAGGACGAACGGGAGGGCCCGGGGGGCAAGAGACCCAGTACTTC. It specifies CASSQGRTGGPGGQETQYF.

This chain connects TRBV6-4 to TRBJ1-4; 7 bases are shared with TRBD1. The CDR3 has 13 residues. CDR1 is MRHNA, CDR2 SNTAGT, per germline. The J segment lost 4 bases and the V segment lost 5 bases, leaving 1 base of the junction unmatched. CDR3 amino acids: CASSWDSNEKLFF. The DNA of the CDR3 is TGTGCCAGCAGTTGGGACAGTAATGAAAAACTGTTTTTT.

This clone was seen many times. The V call is TRBV20-1, the J call TRBJ2-7, with TRBD1 matching over 7 bases. This CDR3 is built from 11 residues. V lost 6 bases and J lost 5; bases outside the gene matches: 4. CDR1 and CDR2 (germline): DFQATT, SNEGSKA (reference sequence). CDR3 DNA: TGCAGTGCCCTAGACAGGGACGAGCAGTACTTC. Its protein product is CSALDRDEQYF.

V is TRBV18 and J is TRBJ2-7; D may be TRBD1 (5 bases). This CDR3 comprises 15 residues. Trimming pared 3 bases from V and 6 bases from J, leaving 18 bases between. Germline V lookup: CDR1 KGHSH, CDR2 LQKENI. CDR3 sequence reads: CASSPQGSPSSEQYF. Here the CDR3 DNA reads TGTGCCAGCTCACCTCAGGGTTCCCCAAGTAGCGAGCAGTACTTC. The full variable domain, rest sourced from reference TRBV18 and TRBJ2-7, is NAGVMQNPRHLVRRRGQEARLRCSPMKGHSHVYWYRQLPEEGLKFMVYLQKENIIDESGMPKERFSAEFPKEGPSILRIQQVVRGDSAAYFCASSPQGSPSSEQYFGPGTRLTVT.

J is TRBJ1-1 and V is TRBV3-1 (or the pseudogene TRBV3-2), with 9 bases fitting TRBD1. Trimming removed 1 base from V and 5 bases from J; junction bases left unmatched: 5. CDR1 LGHDT and CDR2 YNNKEL come from the germline V gene (reference sequence). The CDR3 runs to 15 residues. The CDR3 spells CASSQGGQGRTEAFF. CDR3 in DNA: TGTGCCAGCAGCCAAGGGGGACAGGGAAGGACTGAAGCTTTCTTT.

V gene TRBV14 combines with J gene TRBJ2-3; no clear D gene. The CDR3 has 12 residues. Germline lookup yields CDR1 SGHDN and CDR2 FVKESK. V dropped 4 bases and J dropped 5 bases, with 7 bases sitting between them. Here the CDR3 reads CASSPTRDTQYF. CDR3 nucleotide sequence: TGTGCCAGCAGCCCTACGCGAGATACGCAGTATTTT.

J is TRBJ2-1 and V is TRBV19; 9 bases match TRBD2. Germline trimming cut 3 bases from V and 12 bases from J; bases unmatched to any gene: 15. CDR1 and CDR2 (germline): LNHDA, SQIVND (reference sequence). The CDR3 extends over 16 amino acids. The CDR3, as DNA: TGTGCCAGTAGTATGGCCGGACACGAGCGGGAGGCAGGGCAGTTCTTC. As protein: CASSMAGHEREAGQFF.

The chain employs TRBV7-9 and TRBJ1-1; D gene uncertain. V lost 8 bases, J lost 1 base, and 11 bases lay in between. The CDR3 covers 13 residues. The germline gives CDR1 SEHNR, CDR2 FQNEAQ (reference sequence). The CDR3 bases are TGTGCCAGCCGTAGCACCGCGAACACTGAAGCTTTCTTT. Its translation: CASRSTANTEAFF.